The rows below give T cell receptor beta chains drawn from one sample of a study of regulatory T cells in long-lasting Graves disease. Via MiXCR, TCRdb re-called the multiplex PCR reads, giving one row per CDR3 protein. The sample has fewer than 600,000 distinct CDR3 sequences, roughly 22% seen once. Sequenced here: peripheral blood mononuclear cells (PBMCs), sampled when the disease was refractory, from a patient treated with antithyroid drugs. These receptors were collected from a female donor with Graves disease. CDR3s include the opening cysteine and the closing phenylalanine or tryptophan. The D gene is left open where the match is weak. Clone size is shown for a subset of rows, as once, few, many or a class of expanded clone.

clone_size	d_call	v_call	j_call	cdr3_nt	cdr3_aa
many	.	TRBV6-1	TRBJ1-3	TGTGCCAGCAGCACCCGGGACACCATATATTTT	CASSTRDTIYF
.	.	TRBV9	TRBJ1-1	TGTGCCAGCAGCGTAGACGGGGGACACACTGAAGCTTTCTTT	CASSVDGGHTEAFF
few	.	TRBV27	TRBJ2-7	TGTGCCAGCAAACAGGCCTACGAGCAGTACTTC	CASKQAYEQYF
many	.	TRBV27	TRBJ1-2	TGTGCCAGCAGTCCACGCCAGGGCCGAAACTATGGCTACACCTTC	CASSPRQGRNYGYTF
many	.	TRBV28	TRBJ1-2	TGTGCCAGCAGTTTAATCACAGCCTATGGCTACACCTTC	CASSLITAYGYTF
few	TRBD2	TRBV19	TRBJ2-1	TGTGCCAGTAGCTTCAAAAGCGGGAGGGCGACTGGAGAGCAGTTCTTC	CASSFKSGRATGEQFF
many	.	TRBV6-2/TRBV6-3	TRBJ1-5	TGTGCCAGCAGTGTGGGTGCAGGCGGACTCAATCAGCCCCAGCATTTT	CASSVGAGGLNQPQHF
.	.	TRBV5-1	TRBJ2-7	TGCGCCAGCAGCTTGGGGCAGGAAGGTCGCGAGCAGTACTTC	CASSLGQEGREQYF
many	.	TRBV7-9	TRBJ2-5	TGTGCCAGCAGCTTAAGGGCACACCAAGAGACCCAGTACTTC	CASSLRAHQETQYF
many	.	TRBV12-3/TRBV12-4	TRBJ1-4	TGTGCCAGCAGTGGGGCCGATTCGGCTAATGAAAAACTGTTTTTT	CASSGADSANEKLFF
many	.	TRBV12-3/TRBV12-4	TRBJ1-1	TGTGCCAGCAGTTTCGGGCTTATTCGGGGGAGCCCTGAAGCTTTCTTT	CASSFGLIRGSPEAFF
many	TRBD2	TRBV20-1	TRBJ2-5	TGCAGTTGCTACCCCAGGGGAGCGGGGGTAGAGACCCAGTACTTC	CSCYPRGAGVETQYF
many	TRBD2	TRBV6-1	TRBJ2-5	TGTGCCAGCAGTGAACTAGCGGGAGGTGCTCAGGAGACCCAGTACTTC	CASSELAGGAQETQYF
many	TRBD2	TRBV20-1	TRBJ2-4	TGCAGTGCTAGAGATCTCATGGGGACTAGCTCGGCCAAAAACATTCAGTACTTC	CSARDLMGTSSAKNIQYF
many	.	TRBV28	TRBJ1-4	TGTGCCAGCAGCTTACAGGGAGGGGAAAAACTGTTTTTT	CASSLQGGEKLFF
few	.	TRBV7-6	TRBJ2-3	TGTGCCAGCAGCCCCTCCTATAGCACAGATACGCAGTATTTT	CASSPSYSTDTQYF
.	.	TRBV20-1	TRBJ1-1	TGCAGTGCCTTCTCTACGGGGGGCACTGAAGCTTTCTTT	CSAFSTGGTEAFF
.	.	TRBV20-1	TRBJ1-2	TGCAGTGCGTTAAGTAGGGTAAGGGACTATGGCTACACCTTC	CSALSRVRDYGYTF
few	.	TRBV20-1	TRBJ2-7	TGCAGCTTACGGAGGAGGGACTCCTACGAGCAGTACTTC	CSLRRRDSYEQYF
.	TRBD2	TRBV12-3/TRBV12-4	TRBJ2-7	TGTGCCAGCAGTCCGCGACTAGCGGGAGATCACGAGCAGTACTTC	CASSPRLAGDHEQYF
few	TRBD1	TRBV19	TRBJ1-2	TGTGCCAGTAGTCGACAGGGTACCCCCTATGGCTACACCTTC	CASSRQGTPYGYTF
.	.	TRBV19	TRBJ1-5	TGTGCCAGTAGTTGGGCGGTGGATCAGCCCCAGCATTTT	CASSWAVDQPQHF
.	TRBD1	TRBV2	TRBJ2-7	TGTGCCGGCAGTGAAGAGGACAGGGGTATATCCTACGAGCAGTACTTC	CAGSEEDRGISYEQYF
.	.	TRBV5-8	TRBJ1-1	TGTGCCAGCAGTCGGGGACAAATCGGGGACACTGAAGCTTTCTTT	CASSRGQIGDTEAFF
few	.	TRBV30	TRBJ1-1	TGTGCCTGGAGTGTACTGGGTCACACTGAAGCTTTCTTT	CAWSVLGHTEAFF
.	TRBD1	TRBV7-9	TRBJ1-1	TGTGCCAGCGAAAGACAGGGTAAGGCTGAAGCTTTCTTT	CASERQGKAEAFF
.	.	TRBV5-1	TRBJ2-7	TGCGCCAGCAGCCAACTACAGAGCTCCTACGAGCAGTACTTC	CASSQLQSSYEQYF
many	.	TRBV28	TRBJ1-1	TGTGCCACGCCAGGGCAAGCTTTCTTT	CATPGQAFF
.	.	TRBV20-1	TRBJ1-5	TGCAGTCTAGGGGGAACTAGCAATCAGCCCCAGCATTTT	CSLGGTSNQPQHF
many	.	TRBV7-3	TRBJ1-2	TGTGCCAGCAGCTTAAGCCAGGGCAATAACTATGGCTACACCTTC	CASSLSQGNNYGYTF
many	.	TRBV29-1	TRBJ1-1	TGCAGCGTTGTCGGACAAAACACTGAAGCTTTCTTT	CSVVGQNTEAFF
few	.	TRBV19	TRBJ2-7	TGTGCCAGTAGTATGGGGACTCTCTCGGGAGAGCAGTACTTC	CASSMGTLSGEQYF
.	TRBD1	TRBV7-2	TRBJ1-2	TGTGCCAGCAGCTTAGCTACCGGGACAGGATATGGCTACACCTTC	CASSLATGTGYGYTF
many	.	TRBV2	TRBJ2-7	TGTGCCAGCAGTGAACAGTACGAGCAGTACTTC	CASSEQYEQYF
many	TRBD2	TRBV7-2	TRBJ2-5	TGTGCCAGCAGGCCTAGCGGGAGAATGGAGACCCAGTACTTC	CASRPSGRMETQYF
.	TRBD2	TRBV28	TRBJ2-1	TGTGCCAGCAGTTTGCCGGGAGGCAATGAGCAGTTCTTC	CASSLPGGNEQFF
few	TRBD1	TRBV5-1	TRBJ1-2	TGCGCCAGCAGCATGGGACAGCAAAGCTATGGCTACACCTTC	CASSMGQQSYGYTF
many	.	TRBV2	TRBJ2-2	TGTGCCAGCCGGACTCTTCAGAACACCGGGGAGCTGTTTTTT	CASRTLQNTGELFF
.	.	TRBV13	TRBJ2-7	TGTGCCAGCAGCTTCCGTGGGAGAGGCGCCACCTACGAGCAGTACTTC	CASSFRGRGATYEQYF
.	.	TRBV20-1	TRBJ1-1	TGCAGTGCTAGTGCCCCCCGGACTCCTTCGAACACTGAAGCTTTCTTT	CSASAPRTPSNTEAFF
few	TRBD2	TRBV7-9	TRBJ2-1	TGTGCCAGCAGCTTATCTCTCGGGGGGGCAAATGAGCAGTTCTTC	CASSLSLGGANEQFF
few	.	TRBV20-1	TRBJ2-1	TGCAGTGCTAGTCTACCAGGGAGCTCCTACAATGAGCAGTTCTTC	CSASLPGSSYNEQFF